This T cell receptor beta chain was recorded in a study of blood T cell repertoires in COVID-19. Study in general: The United States, Italy and Spain were the sources of the acute and convalescent COVID-19 samples. Sources were T cells, B-cell-depleted T cells, or PBMCs; the material itself was cDNA or gDNA.

Source study methods: For nucleated cells, counts were estimated from reference gene primer amplification. The protocol was immunoSEQ multiplex PCR, while the TCRdb copy is restricted to in-frame clones and leaves out a portion. That table furnishes V, J and clone size, whereas the DNA furnished D and trimming. The sample lists approximately 150,000 clones, 70% to 90% occurring once. This CDR3 region has 16 residues. Germline V lookup: CDR1 SGHTA, CDR2 FQGNSA. The V and J ends lost 2 bases and 5 bases, in that order; junction bases with no gene match: 8. The chain has TRBV7-2 and TRBJ2-3; 9 bases align to TRBD2. The sequenced material came from peripheral blood. This clonotype was obtained from a human donor with acute or convalescent COVID-19. The donor label of this sample is uncertain. CDR3 nucleotides: TGTGCCAGCAGCTTATTAGCGGGAGCATTGTTAGATACGCAGTATTTT. Amino acids: CASSLLAGALLDTQYF.